Presented here are 26 T cell receptor beta chains from one specimen sequenced in a study of T cells after yellow fever vaccination. TCRdb independently ran MiXCR on the 5' RACE reads; one entry per CDR3 protein. The sample lists a few hundred thousand distinct CDR3 sequences; about 6.2% were seen once. The specimen comprised PBMCs, sampled 5 days after the yellow fever booster vaccination. These receptors were taken from a man aged 25-40 years who received the YFV17D yellow fever vaccine.

In its sample, this clonotype was seen many times. This chain joins TRBV11-2 and TRBJ2-7; 13 positions match TRBD2. The CDR3 contains 18 residues. The germline CDR1 and CDR2 sequences are SGHAT and FQNNGV. The V gene end was trimmed by 3 bases and the J gene end by 2 bases; junction bases not matched to a gene: 10. CDR3 sequence reads: CASSFTTSGGRFAYEQYF. The CDR3 bases are TGTGCCAGCAGCTTCACGACTAGCGGGGGGAGGTTTGCCTACGAGCAGTACTTC.

About this clonotype: This clone may be a read error of a much larger clone one base away. The chain carries TRBV20-1 and TRBJ2-1; a weak D match, TRBD2 (6 bases). This CDR3 is built from 15 residues. Germline CDR1 and CDR2: DFQATT and SNEGSKA (reference sequence). The V gene lost 3 bases and the J gene lost 9 bases, with 21 bases spanning the gap. The CDR3 loop is CSARVARTIFSEQFF. The CDR3 nucleotides read TGCAGTGCTAGGGTGGCCAGGACTATTTTTAGTGAGCAGTTCTTC.

The chain joins TRBV5-4 to TRBJ2-7; TRBD2 agrees at 9 bases. Trimming at V came to 3 bases and at J to 3 bases, leaving 7 bases not matched to a gene. The CDR3 length is 15 residues. Germline CDR1 SGHNT, CDR2 YYREEE (reference sequence). This CDR3 reads CASSSRASGDYEQYF. The CDR3 coding sequence is TGTGCCAGCAGCTCCCGAGCTAGCGGGGACTACGAGCAGTACTTC.

The chain links TRBV10-3 to TRBJ2-4; D gene unclear. This CDR3 comprises 18 residues. The V gene's germline CDR1 is ENHRY and CDR2 SYGVKD. V was pared by 3 bases and J by 0 bases, with 18 bases between. This chain's CDR3 is CAISDGSSRTLAKNIQYF. For the CDR3, the DNA is TGTGCCATCAGTGATGGGTCCAGCCGGACGTTAGCCAAAAACATTCAGTACTTC.

This clonotype was found many times. V and J are TRBV24-1 and TRBJ2-1; 12 nucleotides match TRBD2. This CDR3 comprises 15 residues. Per the germline V gene, CDR1 is KGHDR and CDR2 is SFDVKD. V lost 7 bases, J lost 7 bases, and 7 bases stayed unmatched. This CDR3 is CATSRTSGNLNEQFF. DNA for the CDR3: TGTGCCACCAGCCGGACTAGCGGGAATTTGAATGAGCAGTTCTTC.

This clonotype was seen only a few times. The chain carries TRBV6-4 and TRBJ2-1; TRBD1 matches 8 bases. This CDR3 spans 19 amino acids. V lost 8 bases to trimming and J lost 4 bases; unmatched junction nucleotides: 22. CDR1 MRHNA and CDR2 SNTAGT come from the germline V gene. CDR3 nucleotide sequence: TGTGCCAGCCTGGCCACGAGAGGACAGGGTTTTTTTAGGTACAATGAGCAGTTCTTC. This sequence encodes CASLATRGQGFFRYNEQFF.

The table lists this clonotype with a few counts. The CDR3 region has the DNA TGTGCCAGCAGTCGAGAGGTGACCGGGGAGCTGTTTTTT. This sequence encodes CASSREVTGELFF. V gene TRBV6-6 combines with J gene TRBJ2-2; D unresolved. Deletions cut 5 bases from V and 5 bases from J, with 9 bases between. Germline loops: CDR1 MNHNY, CDR2 SVGAGI (reference sequence). CDR3 size: 13 residues.

This clonotype has more than one count but fewer than ten. The chain is built from TRBV20-1 and TRBJ2-5, with D possibly being TRBD2 (5 bases). Trimming took off 3 bases at V and 6 bases at J, with 11 bases between the two ends. Per germline, CDR1 DFQATT and CDR2 SNEGSKA (reference sequence). There are 12 residues in the CDR3. The CDR3 loop is CSASEGGKTQYF. In DNA, the CDR3 is TGCAGTGCTAGTGAGGGTGGAAAGACCCAGTACTTC.

This chain connects TRBV29-1 to TRBJ2-2; tentatively, D is TRBD1 or TRBD2 (5 bases each). The germline V gene has CDR1 SQVTM and CDR2 ANQGSEA. The CDR3 loop spans 12 amino acids. Trimming took off 7 bases at V and 7 bases at J, with 13 bases between the two ends. Here the CDR3 reads CSAVEGRGELFF. DNA for the CDR3: TGCAGCGCCGTAGAGGGACGCGGGGAGCTGTTTTTT.

This clonotype was counted ten times or more. The chain recombines TRBV14 with TRBJ2-7; unclear D gene. V was shortened by 1 base and J by 0 bases, with 13 bases between the two germline ends. The length of the CDR3 is 16 residues. Germline V gives CDR1 SGHDN, CDR2 FVKESK. The chain's CDR3 is CASSQAHSLSSYEQYF. CDR3 DNA: TGTGCCAGCAGCCAAGCTCACAGCCTGAGCTCCTACGAGCAGTACTTC.

This clonotype has just a few counts. V and J are TRBV3-1 and TRBJ1-1; D remains unclear. Germline assignment: CDR1 LGHDT and CDR2 YNNKEL (reference sequence). Trimming cost V 1 base and J 7 bases, with 10 bases left between them. The CDR3 has 13 amino acids. The CDR3 loop is CASSQVPDGEAFF. The CDR3 DNA is TGTGCCAGCAGCCAAGTGCCGGACGGTGAAGCTTTCTTT. Combining the CDR3 with reference TRBV3-1 and TRBJ1-1 gives the whole variable domain DTAVSQTPKYLVTQMGNDKSIKCEQNLGHDTMYWYKQDSKKFLKIMFSYNNKELIINETVPNRFSPKSPDKAHLNLHINSLELGDSAVYFCASSQVPDGEAFFGQGTRLTVV.

This clonotype has more than one count but fewer than ten. The chain has TRBV7-6 and TRBJ2-5, with D possibly being TRBD2 (6 bases). Germline V CDR1 and CDR2: SGHVS, FNYEAQ. The CDR3 has 14 residues. The V gene lost 7 bases and the J gene lost 5 bases, with 17 bases spanning the gap. The CDR3 DNA sequence: TGTGCCAGCATGGGGTCGGCGGGAAGGGAGACCCAGTACTTC. Its translation is CASMGSAGRETQYF. Full variable domain (missing parts from reference TRBV7-6 and TRBJ2-5): GAGVSQSPRYKVTKRGQDVALRCDPISGHVSLYWYRQALGQGPEFLTYFNYEAQQDKSGLPNDRFSAERPEGSISTLTIQRTEQRDSAMYRCASMGSAGRETQYFGPGTRLLVL.

This clonotype occurred a few times. This chain connects TRBV29-1 to TRBJ2-7, with a tentative D call TRBD2 (6 bases). The CDR3 is made up of 13 amino acids. Germline V gives CDR1 SQVTM, CDR2 ANQGSEA. Trimming removed 4 bases from V and 2 bases from J, with 12 bases in between. The CDR3, as DNA: TGCAGCGTTGGGGACTTCGGACCCTACGAGCAGTACTTC. Encoded protein: CSVGDFGPYEQYF.

This clonotype was observed many times. The V and J genes are TRBV20-1 and TRBJ2-3, with no clear D. In germline, CDR1 is DFQATT, CDR2 SNEGSKA (reference sequence). Trimming cost V 4 bases and J 1 base, with 6 bases left between them. This CDR3 has 12 amino acids. CDR3 coding DNA: TGCAGTGCTATAGTGGGCACAGATACGCAGTATTTT. It is translated as CSAIVGTDTQYF.

The CDR3 sequence: CASSRGTDPYEQYF. CDR3 sequence (DNA): TGCGCCAGCAGCCGCGGGACAGACCCCTACGAGCAGTACTTC. The chain is built from TRBV4-3 and TRBJ2-7, with D possibly matching TRBD1 (7 bases). This CDR3 region has 14 residues. Germline CDR1 LGHNA, CDR2 YSLEER. The germline V and J ends were trimmed by 4 bases and 2 bases, with 12 bases remaining between them.

This clonotype was observed a few times. The chain has TRBV20-1 and TRBJ2-7; 7 bases fit TRBD2. There are 14 residues in the CDR3. Germline trimming cut 8 bases from V and 5 bases from J; bases unmatched to any gene: 15. Germline lookup yields CDR1 DFQATT and CDR2 SNEGSKA (reference sequence). In nucleotides, the CDR3 is TGCAGTCGAGACGGAAGATTTGGGAGGGACGAGCAGTACTTC. It is translated as CSRDGRFGRDEQYF.

This clonotype was seen a handful of times. The CDR3 here is CASRTTGTGATDTQYF. Here the CDR3 DNA reads TGTGCCAGCAGGACGACCGGGACAGGGGCCACAGATACGCAGTATTTT. The rearrangement uses TRBV12-3 or TRBV12-4 and TRBJ2-3; 10 bases line up with TRBD1. Trimming removed 6 bases from V and 2 bases from J; junction bases left unmatched: 8. The CDR3 extends over 16 amino acids.

This clonotype was seen a handful of times. The chain combines TRBV5-1 with TRBJ2-3, with 9 bases lining up with TRBD2. Germline CDR1 is SGHRS and CDR2 is YFSETQ. CDR3 size: 15 residues. V shed 2 bases and J 4 bases; nucleotides not matched to a gene: 5. The CDR3 reads CASSLAGGTSDTQYF. In DNA form, the CDR3 reads TGCGCCAGCAGCTTAGCGGGAGGCACCTCAGATACGCAGTATTTT. Looking up the rest from reference TRBV5-1 and TRBJ2-3 gives the full variable domain: KAGVTQTPRYLIKTRGQQVTLSCSPISGHRSVSWYQQTPGQGLQFLFEYFSETQRNKGNFPGRFSGRQFSNSRSEMNVSTLELGDSALYLCASSLAGGTSDTQYFGPGTRLTVL.

This clonotype came up many times. The chain recombines TRBV18 with TRBJ2-1; D unclear. Germline V gene data show CDR1 as KGHSH and CDR2 as LQKENI. Trimming left V 2 bases short and J 0 bases short, with 11 bases between. The CDR3 extends over 16 amino acids. As DNA, the CDR3 is TGTGCCAGCTCACCAGCTTCCCTGGGCTCCTACAATGAGCAGTTCTTC. Its translation: CASSPASLGSYNEQFF. The full variable domain, rest sourced from reference TRBV18 and TRBJ2-1, is NAGVMQNPRHLVRRRGQEARLRCSPMKGHSHVYWYRQLPEEGLKFMVYLQKENIIDESGMPKERFSAEFPKEGPSILRIQQVVRGDSAAYFCASSPASLGSYNEQFFGPGTRLTVL.

The table lists this clonotype with many counts. This sequence joins TRBV5-5 and TRBJ2-5; 9 bases fit TRBD1. The CDR3 has 15 amino acids. Germline assignment: CDR1 SGHKS and CDR2 YYEKEE (reference sequence). With V trimmed by 2 bases and J by 5 bases, 7 bases remained unmatched. The CDR3 DNA follows: TGTGCCAGCAGCTTTGGCCGGGACAGGGCTGAGACCCAGTACTTC. Residues: CASSFGRDRAETQYF.

This clonotype showed up many times. The V and J genes are TRBV10-3 and TRBJ2-5, with 8 bases fitting TRBD1. Germline CDR1 reads ENHRY; CDR2 reads SYGVKD. V dropped 4 bases and J dropped 1; count of bases not matched to a gene: 5. This CDR3 region has 15 residues. The CDR3 spells CAISGLQGGQETQYF. CDR3 nucleotide sequence: TGTGCCATCAGTGGATTACAGGGGGGCCAAGAGACCCAGTACTTC.

The V and J genes are TRBV5-4 and TRBJ2-5, with D perhaps TRBD2 (5 bases). CDR1 is SGHNT, CDR2 YYREEE, per germline (reference sequence). The CDR3 is 18 residues long. V was trimmed by 0 bases and J by 1 base, leaving 19 bases between them. This CDR3 is CASSLDELMWETQETQYF. CDR3 nucleotides: TGTGCCAGCAGCTTGGATGAATTGATGTGGGAGACCCAAGAGACCCAGTACTTC.

This clonotype was observed at least ten times. The chain links TRBV20-1 to TRBJ2-7; weak D call: TRBD1 (6 bases). Per the germline V gene, CDR1 is DFQATT and CDR2 is SNEGSKA (reference sequence). V lost 0 bases, J lost 12 bases, and 18 bases lay in between. The CDR3 loop spans 13 amino acids. The CDR3 reads CSARDVSRLGAYF. CDR3 in DNA: TGCAGTGCTAGAGATGTGTCGCGGTTGGGGGCGTACTTC.

This clonotype has a count of ten or more. V and J are TRBV5-1 and TRBJ2-2; a weak D match, TRBD2 (6 bases). The CDR3 consists of 17 residues. V was pared by 0 bases and J by 1 base, with 13 bases between. The germline V gene encodes CDR1 SGHRS and CDR2 YFSETQ. The CDR3 DNA is TGCGCCAGCAGCTTGGCCCTGAGCGGGCGGAACACCGGGGAGCTGTTTTTT. It is translated as CASSLALSGRNTGELFF.

This clonotype was counted ten times or more. The chain couples TRBV12-3 or TRBV12-4 to TRBJ2-5; D call uncertain. The CDR3 is 13 amino acids. Trimming removed 6 bases at V and 8 bases at J, with 16 bases between. CDR3 sequence: CASSPGNYGTQYF. CDR3 bases: TGTGCCAGCAGCCCGGGCAATTACGGAACCCAGTACTTC.

This clonotype came up many times. The rearrangement uses TRBV18 and TRBJ2-2; unclear D gene. V was cut by 6 bases and J by 6 bases, with 11 bases left in between. CDR1 KGHSH and CDR2 LQKENI come from the germline V gene. This CDR3 has 13 amino acids. This CDR3 is CASSLDRAGELFF. As DNA, the CDR3 is TGTGCCAGCTCCCTTGATCGGGCCGGGGAGCTGTTTTTT.